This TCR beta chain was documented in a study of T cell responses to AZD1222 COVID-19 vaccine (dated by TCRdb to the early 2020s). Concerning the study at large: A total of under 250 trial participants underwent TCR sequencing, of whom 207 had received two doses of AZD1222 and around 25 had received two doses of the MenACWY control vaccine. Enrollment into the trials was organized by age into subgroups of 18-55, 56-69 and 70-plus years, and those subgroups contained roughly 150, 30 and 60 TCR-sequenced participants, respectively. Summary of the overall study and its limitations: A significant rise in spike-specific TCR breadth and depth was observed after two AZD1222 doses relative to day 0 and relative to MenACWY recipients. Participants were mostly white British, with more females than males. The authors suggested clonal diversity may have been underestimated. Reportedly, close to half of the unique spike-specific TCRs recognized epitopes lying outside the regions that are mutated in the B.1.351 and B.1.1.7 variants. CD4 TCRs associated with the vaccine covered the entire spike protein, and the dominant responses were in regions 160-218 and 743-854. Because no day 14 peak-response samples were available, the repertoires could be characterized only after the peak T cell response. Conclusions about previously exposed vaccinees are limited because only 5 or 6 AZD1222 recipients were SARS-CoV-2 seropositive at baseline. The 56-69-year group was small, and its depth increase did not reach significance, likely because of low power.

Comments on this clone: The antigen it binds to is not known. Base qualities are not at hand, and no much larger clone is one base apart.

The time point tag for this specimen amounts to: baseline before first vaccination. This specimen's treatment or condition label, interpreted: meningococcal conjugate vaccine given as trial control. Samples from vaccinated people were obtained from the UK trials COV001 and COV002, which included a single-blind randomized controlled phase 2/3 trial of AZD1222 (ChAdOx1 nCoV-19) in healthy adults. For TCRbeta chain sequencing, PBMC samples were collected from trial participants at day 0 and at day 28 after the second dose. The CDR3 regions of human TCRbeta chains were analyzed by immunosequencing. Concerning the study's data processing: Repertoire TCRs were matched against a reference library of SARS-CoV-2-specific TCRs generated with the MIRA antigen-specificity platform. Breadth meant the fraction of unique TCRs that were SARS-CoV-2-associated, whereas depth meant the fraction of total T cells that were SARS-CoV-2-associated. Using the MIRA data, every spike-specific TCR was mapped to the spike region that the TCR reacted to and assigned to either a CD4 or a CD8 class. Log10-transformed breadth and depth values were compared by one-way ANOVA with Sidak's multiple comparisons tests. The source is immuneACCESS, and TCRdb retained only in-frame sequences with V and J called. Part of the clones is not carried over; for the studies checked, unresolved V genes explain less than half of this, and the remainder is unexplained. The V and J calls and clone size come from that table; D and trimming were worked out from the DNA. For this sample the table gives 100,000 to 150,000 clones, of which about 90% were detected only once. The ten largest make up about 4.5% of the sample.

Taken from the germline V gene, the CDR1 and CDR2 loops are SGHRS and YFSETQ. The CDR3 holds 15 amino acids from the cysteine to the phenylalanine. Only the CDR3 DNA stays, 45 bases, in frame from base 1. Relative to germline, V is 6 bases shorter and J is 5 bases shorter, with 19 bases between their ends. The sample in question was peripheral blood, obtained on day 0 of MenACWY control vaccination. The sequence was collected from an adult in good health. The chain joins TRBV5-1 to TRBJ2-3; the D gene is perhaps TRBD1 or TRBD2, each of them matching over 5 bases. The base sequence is TGCGCCAGCAACACGGGACGGGGAAGGGGAGATACGCAGTATTTT. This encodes CASNTGRGRGDTQYF.